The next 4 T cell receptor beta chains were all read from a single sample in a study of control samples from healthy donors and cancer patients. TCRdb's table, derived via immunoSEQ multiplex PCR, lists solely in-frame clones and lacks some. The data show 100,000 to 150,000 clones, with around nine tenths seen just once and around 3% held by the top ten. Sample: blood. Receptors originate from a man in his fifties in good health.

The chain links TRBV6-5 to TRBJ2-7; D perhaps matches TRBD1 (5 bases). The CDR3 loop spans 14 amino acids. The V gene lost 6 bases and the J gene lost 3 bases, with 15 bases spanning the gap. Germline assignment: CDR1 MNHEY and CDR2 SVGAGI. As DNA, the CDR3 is TGTGCCAGCAGATCTATAGGGGTGGGCTACGAGCAGTACTTC. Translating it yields CASRSIGVGYEQYF.

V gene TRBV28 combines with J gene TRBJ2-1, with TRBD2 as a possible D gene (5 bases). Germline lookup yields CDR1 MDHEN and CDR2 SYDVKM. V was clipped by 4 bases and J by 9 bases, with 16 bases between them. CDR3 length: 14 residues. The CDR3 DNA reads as TGTGCCAGCAGTTCTAGGGTACTAGTTTCTGAGCAGTTCTTC. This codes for CASSSRVLVSEQFF.

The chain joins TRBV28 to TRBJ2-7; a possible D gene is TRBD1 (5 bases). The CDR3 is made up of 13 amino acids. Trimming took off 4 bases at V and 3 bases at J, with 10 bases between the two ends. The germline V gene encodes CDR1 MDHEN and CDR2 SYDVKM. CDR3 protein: CASSSPTDYEQYF. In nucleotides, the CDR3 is TGTGCCAGCAGTTCCCCGACAGACTACGAGCAGTACTTC.

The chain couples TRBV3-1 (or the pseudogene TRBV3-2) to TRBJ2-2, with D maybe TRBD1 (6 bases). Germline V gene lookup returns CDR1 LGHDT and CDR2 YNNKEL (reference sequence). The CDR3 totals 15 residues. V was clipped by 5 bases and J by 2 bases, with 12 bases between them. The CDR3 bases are TGTGCCAGCAGCTACGGGACACGAAACACCGGGGAGCTGTTTTTT. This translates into CASSYGTRNTGELFF.